This TCR beta chain was profiled in a study of T cell changes during pregnancy in multiple sclerosis. Germline V lookup: CDR1 LGHNT, CDR2 FRNRAP. Trimming shortened V by 2 bases and J by 1 base, and 2 bases separated the two germline ends. CDR3 length equals 12 residues. Profiled with immunoSEQ multiplex PCR; TCRdb holds only in-frame clones, not every one. The profile shows roughly 52,000 clones, about 90% of them singletons. The origin of this receptor is a female donor with multiple sclerosis, enrolled in a pregnancy study. V and J are TRBV12-5 and TRBJ2-5, with D hard to call. The input for sequencing was CD4+ T cells from peripheral blood mononuclear cells, taken in the first trimester of pregnancy. The CDR3 loop reads CASGLLQETQYF. For the CDR3, the DNA is TGTGCTAGTGGTTTGCTCCAAGAGACCCAGTACTTC.